This T cell receptor beta chain was found in a study of Ad26.COV2.S vaccination and SARS-CoV-2 variants. Whole-study context: Ad26.COV2.S was injected intramuscularly once or twice, 56 days apart.

Assay: immunoSEQ multiplex PCR; the TCRdb copy retains only in-frame clones and omits some. The table lists about 350,000 clones, around 89% of them singletons. V lost 5 bases and J lost 5, with 15 bases in between. The CDR3 length is 15 residues. Germline assignment: CDR1 MDHEN and CDR2 SYDVKM. Treatment indicated: roughly 20 received Ad26.COV2.S at low or high dose, single or two shots; 5 received placebo; per-sample allocation not given. All samples were drawn on day 63, counting from the first vaccine or placebo injection. The chain recombines TRBV28 with TRBJ1-4; no firm D call. The sequences come from peripheral blood, collected in a trial of Ad26.COV2.S vaccine versus placebo. This clonotype originated in a person between 18 and 59 years old who received the Ad26.COV2.S COVID-19 vaccine or a placebo. The CDR3 nucleotides are TGTGCCAGCAGTCCCGACCCTTTCGGCAATGAAAAACTGTTTTTT. Translated: CASSPDPFGNEKLFF. Drawing the rest from reference TRBV28 and TRBJ1-4, the complete variable domain is DVKVTQSSRYLVKRTGEKVFLECVQDMDHENMFWYRQDPGLGLRLIYFSYDVKMKEKGDIPEGYSVSREKKERFSLILESASTNQTSMYLCASSPDPFGNEKLFFGSGTQLSVL.